The 31 T cell receptor beta chains given below trace back to one sample, sequenced in a study of blood T cell repertoires in COVID-19. Only in-frame clones appear in the TCRdb table, and some are missing; sequencing was by immunoSEQ multiplex PCR. Here the sample spans a few hundred thousand clones, 80% to 85% being singletons. Sequenced: PBMCs or T cells enriched from blood (not recorded which). The source of these receptors is a woman aged 45-65 years who had recovered from COVID-19.

V is TRBV2 and J is TRBJ1-3, with D possibly matching TRBD1 (5 bases). Trimming removed 1 base at V and 4 bases at J, with 14 bases between. The CDR3 totals 16 residues. Germline-derived CDR1 and CDR2 are SNHLY and FYNNEI. DNA of the CDR3: TGTGCCAGCAGTGAAGGGTCGGCAGGGTTCGGAAACACCATATATTTT. Translation: CASSEGSAGFGNTIYF.

The chain recombines TRBV7-8 with TRBJ1-5; D unresolved. The V end lost 1 base, the J end lost 6 bases, and 7 bases lay between the germline ends. Germline CDR1 reads SGHVS; CDR2 reads FQNEAQ. This CDR3 is built from 13 residues. DNA of the CDR3: TGTGCCAGCAGCTTAGGGCAGTTTCAGCCCCAGCATTTT. It codes for CASSLGQFQPQHF. The whole variable domain, filled in from reference TRBV7-8 and TRBJ1-5, reads GAGVSQSPRYKVAKRGQDVALRCDPISGHVSLFWYQQALGQGPEFLTYFQNEAQLDKSGLPSDRFFAERPEGSVSTLKIQRTQQEDSAVYLCASSLGQFQPQHFGDGTRLSIL.

The V call is TRBV19, the J call TRBJ2-2, with 8 positions matching TRBD1. The V and J ends lost 4 bases and 1 base, in that order; junction bases with no gene match: 8. Germline values: CDR1 LNHDA, CDR2 SQIVND (reference sequence). The CDR3 is 17 amino acids. CDR3 amino acids: CASSTPQGAGNTGELFF. CDR3 bases: TGTGCCAGTAGTACCCCCCAGGGGGCGGGGAACACCGGGGAGCTGTTTTTT.

The chain has TRBV4-1 and TRBJ1-1, with D perhaps TRBD1 (6 bases). Germline values: CDR1 MGHRA, CDR2 YSYEKL. The CDR3 length is 14 residues. V was shortened by 1 base and J by 7 bases, with 13 bases between the two germline ends. Written as DNA, the CDR3 is TGCGCCAGCAGCCAAGGGGACACAGGCTTTGAAGCTTTCTTT. This sequence encodes CASSQGDTGFEAFF.

The count of this clone is one. The rearrangement uses TRBV2 and TRBJ1-1; weak D call: TRBD1 (5 bases). The CDR3 totals 13 residues. Germline V gives CDR1 SNHLY, CDR2 FYNNEI. Trimming shortened V by 7 bases and J by 1 base, and 10 bases separated the two germline ends. The chain's CDR3 is CASMPDRNTEAFF. Written as DNA, the CDR3 is TGTGCCAGCATGCCCGACAGGAACACTGAAGCTTTCTTT.

This chain uses TRBV19 with TRBJ2-1, with D perhaps matching TRBD2 (5 bases). The CDR3 covers 13 residues. Germline values: CDR1 LNHDA, CDR2 SQIVND (reference sequence). The V and J ends lost 1 base and 6 bases respectively, with 7 bases between them. This chain's CDR3 is CASSIGRGNEQFF. The CDR3 nucleotides are TGTGCCAGTAGTATAGGTCGGGGCAATGAGCAGTTCTTC. Full variable domain (remainder filled in from reference TRBV19 and TRBJ2-1): DGGITQSPKYLFRKEGQNVTLSCEQNLNHDAMYWYRQDPGQGLRLIYYSQIVNDFQKGDIAEGYSVSREKKESFPLTVTSAQKNPTAFYLCASSIGRGNEQFFGPGTRLTVL.

A few counts support this clone. CDR3 region: CASGAGGFNVYGYTF. Written as DNA, the CDR3 is TGTGCCAGCGGCGCAGGGGGCTTCAACGTCTATGGCTACACCTTC. This chain connects TRBV9 to TRBJ1-2; 8 nucleotides align to TRBD1. From germline, CDR1 is SGDLS and CDR2 YYNGEE. J gave up 4 bases and V 7 bases, and 12 bases lay outside the gene matches. The CDR3 contains 15 residues.

This chain links TRBV7-8 with TRBJ2-5, with a possible D match to TRBD1 (5 bases). Germline assignment: CDR1 SGHVS and CDR2 FQNEAQ. Trimming left V 3 bases short and J 0 bases short, with 11 bases between. This CDR3 is 15 amino acids long. This CDR3 reads CASSLTDSYQETQYF. As DNA, the CDR3 is TGTGCCAGCAGCTTGACAGATTCGTACCAAGAGACCCAGTACTTC. The variable domain in full, completed from reference TRBV7-8 and TRBJ2-5, reads GAGVSQSPRYKVAKRGQDVALRCDPISGHVSLFWYQQALGQGPEFLTYFQNEAQLDKSGLPSDRFFAERPEGSVSTLKIQRTQQEDSAVYLCASSLTDSYQETQYFGPGTRLLVL.

This clone occurred a few times. This chain uses TRBV11-3 with TRBJ2-7, with 9 bases fitting TRBD2. The V gene end was trimmed by 0 bases and the J gene end by 6 bases; junction bases not matched to a gene: 6. The CDR3 runs to 15 residues. Germline CDR1 SGHNT, CDR2 YENEEA. The CDR3 bases are TGTGCCAGCAGCTTAGATAGCGGGGGCCAGTTCGAGCAGTACTTC. It codes for CASSLDSGGQFEQYF.

The rearrangement links TRBV5-1 to TRBJ1-1; D is possibly TRBD1 (5 bases). V was trimmed by 4 bases and J by 4 bases, leaving 8 bases between them. This CDR3 has 12 residues. Germline CDR1 SGHRS, CDR2 YFSETQ. The CDR3 protein is CASSVRATEAFF. The CDR3, as DNA: TGCGCCAGCAGCGTCAGGGCCACTGAAGCTTTCTTT.

For the CDR3, the DNA is TGTGCCAGCCTAACAGGGTCTCCTCCCTACGAGCAGTACTTC. Its translation is CASLTGSPPYEQYF. The rearrangement uses TRBV6-1 and TRBJ2-7; maybe TRBD1 (6 bases). Germline V lookup: CDR1 MNHNS, CDR2 SASEGT. This CDR3 is 14 amino acids long. The ends were cut back, 8 bases at V and 2 bases at J, with 16 bases in the middle.

The chain uses TRBV6-2 or TRBV6-3 and TRBJ2-1, with D perhaps TRBD1 (5 bases). The germline V gene has CDR1 MNHEY and CDR2 SVGEGT. The germline V and J ends were trimmed by 1 base and 2 bases, with 9 bases remaining between them. This CDR3 is built from 15 residues. The DNA for the CDR3 is TGTGCCAGCAGTTACTGGGGCGACGCCTACAATGAGCAGTTCTTC. It encodes CASSYWGDAYNEQFF.

V gene TRBV4-3 combines with J gene TRBJ1-1; TRBD1 agrees at 11 bases. Germline CDR1 reads LGHNA; CDR2 reads YSLEER. The CDR3 covers 14 residues. Trimming removed 4 bases from V and 6 bases from J; junction bases left unmatched: 4. CDR3 in amino acids: CASSPGTGGAEAFF. The CDR3 DNA follows: TGCGCCAGCAGCCCAGGGACAGGGGGGGCTGAAGCTTTCTTT.

The CDR3 protein is CASSQDRLVVSEQYF. CDR3 DNA sequence: TGCGCCAGCAGCCAAGACAGACTAGTTGTATCCGAGCAGTACTTC. This chain uses TRBV4-3 with TRBJ2-7; a weak D match, TRBD2 (6 bases). This CDR3 comprises 15 residues. The germline CDR1 and CDR2 sequences are LGHNA and YSLEER. V dropped 0 bases and J dropped 6 bases, with 15 bases sitting between them.

V gene TRBV13 combines with J gene TRBJ2-7; D not resolved. This CDR3 is built from 13 residues. V lost 5 bases, J lost 4 bases, and 12 bases lay in between. CDR1 and CDR2 from the germline V gene are PRHDT and FYEKMQ (reference sequence). CDR3 nucleotides: TGTGCCAGCAGCCTGCGGCGTGATTACGAGCAGTACTTC. It translates to CASSLRRDYEQYF.

The chain employs TRBV6-5 and TRBJ2-5, with D possibly being TRBD2 (6 bases). The CDR3 runs 11 residues. Trimming cost V 8 bases and J 4 bases, with 8 bases left between them. Germline V gives CDR1 MNHEY, CDR2 SVGAGI. The DNA of the CDR3 is TGTGCCAGCCGACTAGGAGAGACCCAGTACTTC. Translation: CASRLGETQYF.

The CDR3 sequence is CASRQGTGRNTGELFF. As DNA, the CDR3 is TGTGCCAGCAGACAAGGGACAGGGAGGAACACCGGGGAGCTGTTTTTT. The chain is built from TRBV5-5 and TRBJ2-2, with 9 bases aligning to TRBD1. Per germline, CDR1 SGHKS and CDR2 YYEKEE (reference sequence). The J segment lost 1 base and the V segment lost 5 bases, leaving 6 bases of the junction unmatched. This CDR3 region has 16 residues.

The chain carries TRBV7-3 and TRBJ2-1; a weak D match, TRBD2 (6 bases). This CDR3 contains 13 residues. V was trimmed by 5 bases and J by 11 bases, leaving 16 bases between them. From germline, CDR1 is SGHTA and CDR2 FQGTGA. The CDR3 nucleotides are TGTGCCAGCAGCCCAGGCGGGGCAAGCAAGCAGTTCTTC. The encoded protein is CASSPGGASKQFF. Full variable domain (outside the CDR3, taken from reference TRBV7-3 and TRBJ2-1): GAGVSQTPSNKVTEKGKYVELRCDPISGHTALYWYRQSLGQGPEFLIYFQGTGAADDSGLPNDRFFAVRPEGSVSTLKIQRTERGDSAVYLCASSPGGASKQFFGPGTRLTVL.

This clone was recorded a few times. A read error may account for a junction end that differs from germline. The chain has TRBV30 and TRBJ1-2; the D gene is possibly TRBD1 (5 bases). CDR1 is GTSNPN and CDR2 is SVGIG in the germline V gene (reference sequence). This CDR3 contains 11 residues. CDR3 sequence: CAWSVQAQSTF. CDR3 DNA: TGTGCCTGGAGTGTACAGGCACAGTCGACGTTC.

The rearrangement uses TRBV4-3 and TRBJ1-5; TRBD1 aligns across 7 bases. Trimming cost V 0 bases and J 7 bases; bases outside gene matches: 12. The germline V gene encodes CDR1 LGHNA and CDR2 YSLEER. The CDR3 is made up of 17 amino acids. The CDR3 reads CASSQDHADRYLQPQHF. The CDR3, as DNA: TGCGCCAGCAGCCAAGATCATGCGGACAGGTATTTGCAGCCCCAGCATTTT.

The chain employs TRBV30 and TRBJ1-1; perhaps TRBD1 as D (5 bases). V shed 3 bases and J shed 5 bases, with 7 bases lying between them. From germline, CDR1 is GTSNPN and CDR2 SVGIG (reference sequence). The CDR3 contains 11 residues. CDR3: CAWREGTEAFF. The CDR3 region has the DNA TGTGCCTGGAGGGAGGGGACTGAAGCTTTCTTT.

The rearrangement joins TRBV5-1 to TRBJ2-5; 8 bases fit TRBD1. The CDR3 consists of 15 residues. V lost 2 bases to trimming and J lost 5 bases; unmatched junction nucleotides: 8. CDR1 and CDR2 (germline): SGHRS, YFSETQ. The CDR3 spells CASSFQTGVWETQYF. The CDR3 DNA sequence: TGCGCCAGCAGCTTCCAGACAGGGGTGTGGGAGACCCAGTACTTC.

The genes are TRBV7-9 and TRBJ2-5; D is perhaps TRBD2 (6 bases). V gave up 1 base and J gave up 5 bases, with 14 bases separating them. The length of the CDR3 is 15 residues. Germline-derived CDR1 and CDR2 are SEHNR and FQNEAQ (reference sequence). CDR3 in DNA: TGTGCCAGCAGCTTAGGACGGCGGGGAGGCGAGACCCAGTACTTC. As protein: CASSLGRRGGETQYF. The full variable domain, completed using reference TRBV7-9 and TRBJ2-5, is DTGVSQNPRHKITKRGQNVTFRCDPISEHNRLYWYRQTLGQGPEFLTYFQNEAQLEKSRLLSDRFSAERPKGSFSTLEIQRTEQGDSAMYLCASSLGRRGGETQYFGPGTRLLVL.

This chain connects TRBV30 to TRBJ1-6; D gene uncertain. This CDR3 comprises 14 residues. CDR1 is GTSNPN and CDR2 is SVGIG in the germline V gene (reference sequence). Trimming shortened V by 0 bases and J by 9 bases, and 12 bases separated the two germline ends. The CDR3 region is CAWSVVFGGSPLHF. CDR3 bases: TGTGCCTGGAGTGTAGTTTTTGGCGGTTCACCCCTCCACTTT.

CDR3 region: CASSKRTGDTSGANVLTF. In DNA, the CDR3 is TGTGCCAGCAGCAAACGGACAGGAGATACCTCTGGGGCCAACGTCCTGACTTTC. This chain links TRBV11-2 with TRBJ2-6; 7 nucleotides match TRBD1. Trimming at V came to 5 bases and at J to 0 bases, leaving 10 bases not matched to a gene. The CDR3 has 18 amino acids. Germline lookup yields CDR1 SGHAT and CDR2 FQNNGV.

This clone came up once. This chain links TRBV5-4 with TRBJ1-2; 8 nucleotides match TRBD1. Trimming cost V 4 bases and J 1 base; bases outside gene matches: 6. This CDR3 comprises 15 residues. In germline, CDR1 is SGHNT, CDR2 YYREEE (reference sequence). In nucleotides, the CDR3 is TGTGCCAGCAGCACGGGACAGGATTATAACTATGGCTACACCTTC. This sequence encodes CASSTGQDYNYGYTF.

V is TRBV2 and J is TRBJ1-2, with D unresolved. This CDR3 comprises 12 residues. CDR1 and CDR2 (germline): SNHLY, FYNNEI. Trimming pared 1 base from V and 7 bases from J, leaving 7 bases between. CDR3 region: CASSEGAFGYTF. In DNA form, the CDR3 reads TGTGCCAGCAGTGAAGGGGCTTTTGGCTACACCTTC.

The count of this clone is one. J is TRBJ2-7 and V is TRBV19; 7 bases are a match to TRBD2. The junction had 5 bases not matched to a gene; V was cut back by 3 bases and J by 0 bases. Germline V lookup: CDR1 LNHDA, CDR2 SQIVND (reference sequence). This CDR3 contains 15 residues. The CDR3: CASSIKGGSSYEQYF. The CDR3 DNA sequence: TGTGCCAGTAGTATTAAGGGAGGGAGCTCCTACGAGCAGTACTTC.

The genes are TRBV29-1 and TRBJ1-1, with 7 nucleotides matching TRBD1. The CDR3 runs 14 residues. With V trimmed by 4 bases and J by 6 bases, 11 bases remained unmatched. CDR1 and CDR2 (germline): SQVTM, ANQGSEA. CDR3 bases: TGCAGCGTTGGTGGCCAGGGGGTATGGCCTGAAGCTTTCTTT. Its translation: CSVGGQGVWPEAFF.

The chain carries TRBV25-1 and TRBJ1-1, with 7 bases identical to TRBD1. The germline V gene encodes CDR1 MGHDK and CDR2 SYGVNS. The J segment lost 0 bases and the V segment lost 1 base, leaving 2 bases of the junction unmatched. The CDR3 consists of 15 residues. The DNA for the CDR3 is TGTGCCAGCAGTGAATTTCAGGGGGTGAACACTGAAGCTTTCTTT. This translates into CASSEFQGVNTEAFF.

The V gene is TRBV5-1, the J gene TRBJ2-5; no reliable D call. The germline V gene encodes CDR1 SGHRS and CDR2 YFSETQ. V lost 6 bases and J 5 bases, leaving 17 bases between the germline ends. This CDR3 is 14 amino acids long. CDR3 nucleotide sequence: TGCGCCAGCACTTCGATGAGTAGTTCGGAGACCCAGTACTTC. This encodes CASTSMSSSETQYF.